This TCR beta chain derives from a study of shared clonotypes between healthy human individuals (dated by TCRdb to about 2020). Study-level background: Two women and three men aged 18 to 49 years were included in the cohort. Per donor, leukapheresis produced somewhere between about 0.9 and 9.5 billion PBMCs. To increase sequencing depth and limit assay-specific biases, different laboratories used diverse techniques to prepare libraries and sequence TCR repertoires. For each donor, three plates each were used for CD4 naive and CD4 memory, two plates were used for CD8 naive, and one plate was used for CD8 memory. The study deeply sequenced blood TCR repertoires of about 5 healthy adults to estimate repertoire size and the extent of clonotype sharing between individuals.

The donors were healthy, HIV-negative adults who had no recently reported acute infections or vaccinations. All donors were Caucasian adults living in Nashville, Tennessee, USA. Magnetic negative selection was used to enrich CD4+ T cells, after which naive cells were positively selected on CD45RA and the negative fraction became the memory subset. Blood was collected by leukapheresis, and PBMCs were isolated by Ficoll-Histopaque density gradient centrifugation and then cryopreserved in liquid nitrogen vapor phase. Purity and quantity of every magnetically sorted T cell population were checked by analytical flow cytometry. From each sorted fraction, genomic DNA was isolated and quantified by UV absorbance on a Nanodrop 2000c. Using the deep immunoSEQ assay, TCR CDR3 regions were amplified from genomic DNA by multiplex PCR. Extracted genomic DNA from each cell subset was distributed evenly across all wells of several immunoSEQ 96-well plates, and each plate was treated as a replicate. For sorted subsets, around 200 ng genomic DNA, equal to approximately 30,000 T cell genomes, was loaded into each replicate PCR. Purified libraries were quantified with a Qubit 3.0 fluorometer, sized on a Bioanalyzer 2100, and re-quantified with the KAPA Library Quantification kit. Each immunoSEQ 96-well plate was sequenced on its own single-read 150-cycle Illumina NextSeq 550 flow cell. Per the source publication's procedure: Because the immunoSEQ output held only junctional sequences and lacked quality scores, the filtering could not match the filtering applied to full-length reads. To assign V/J genes and CDR3, sequences were annotated using PyIR, a Python wrapper for IgBLAST v1.9, with IMGT germline references. Reads were filtered out if the reads had weak V/J assignments (E-value above 1e-6), no CDR3, stop codons, out-of-frame junctions, or ambiguous translated residues. V3J clonotypes were defined as sequences sharing the same inferred V gene, J gene, and CDR3 amino acid sequence. Percentage overlap between repertoires was computed as shared unique clonotypes divided by the size of the smaller repertoire. Richness of each repertoire was evaluated using RTK rarefaction, the Chao1 estimator, and Recon v2.1 estimates of unobserved clonotypes. Generation probabilities were computed with OLGA for all TCRbeta clonotypes obtained by the gDNA method from several donors. What TCRdb holds here is the immuneACCESS table cut down to in-frame rearrangements. Part of the clones is not present; checked against another copy, under half of the missing clones reflect an unresolved V gene, and the others are unexplained. V and J calls and clone size are those listed in that table; D and trimming were worked out from the DNA. For this sample the table gives around 1,100,000 clones, of which about 72% were detected only once. The top ten constitute 0.85% to 1% of the sample.

Details on this clone: Its specific antigen is unknown. No base qualities exist here, and no much larger clone lies one base off it.

Broad study findings and their caveats: Naive subsets generally had larger estimated clonotype richness than memory subsets. The small number of donors limited the genetic and exposure-history diversity represented. Based on pairwise subsampling, the degree of clonotype sharing among donors was expected to be affected by sequencing depth. Sampling was restricted to blood, and TCR repertoires in tissues likely differ from the TCR repertoires found in blood. Across a few donors, around 5% of naive CD4, approximately 3.6% of naive CD8, about 2.3% of memory CD4, and 0.4% of memory CD8 clonotypes were shared. Compared with non-shared clonotypes, clonotypes shared by all four sorted-subset donors had higher generation probabilities. Rarefaction of sorted-subset datasets indicated incomplete sequencing despite the large sequencing depth.

The sequence was obtained from a man between 18 and 35 years old in good health. Some clones in this sample may be carry-over from other donors' samples. Sequencing was done on a sample of memory CD4+ T cells from PBMCs. The sample's cell subset or site label, decoded: CD45RA-negative fraction.

The base sequence is TGTGCCACCAGCAGAGATCTGCGGACAGCCACCTCTGGGGCCAACGTCCTGACTTTC. Translated, it reads CATSRDLRTATSGANVLTF. The receptor chain draws on TRBV15 and TRBJ2-6, and perhaps TRBD1 as D gene, on 6 matching bases. The CDR3, cysteine through phenylalanine, is 19 amino acids long. Of all the DNA, just the CDR3 is kept, 57 bases in frame from base 1. The germline V gene (reference sequence) provides CDR1 LNHNV and CDR2 YYDKDF. V and J are truncated by 0 bases and 0 bases respectively, leaving an intervening sequence of 15 bases.